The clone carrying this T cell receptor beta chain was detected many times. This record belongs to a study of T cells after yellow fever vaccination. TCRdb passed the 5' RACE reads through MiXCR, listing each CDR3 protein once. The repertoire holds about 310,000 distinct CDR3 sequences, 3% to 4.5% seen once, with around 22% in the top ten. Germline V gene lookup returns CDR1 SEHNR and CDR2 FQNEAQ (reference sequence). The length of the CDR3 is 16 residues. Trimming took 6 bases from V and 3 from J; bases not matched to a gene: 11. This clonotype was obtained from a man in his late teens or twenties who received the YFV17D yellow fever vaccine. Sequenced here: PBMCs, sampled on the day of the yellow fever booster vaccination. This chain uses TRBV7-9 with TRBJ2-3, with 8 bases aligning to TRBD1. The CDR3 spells CASSRTLGQGTDTQYF. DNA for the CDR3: TGTGCCAGCAGTCGAACGCTAGGACAGGGTACAGATACGCAGTATTTT.